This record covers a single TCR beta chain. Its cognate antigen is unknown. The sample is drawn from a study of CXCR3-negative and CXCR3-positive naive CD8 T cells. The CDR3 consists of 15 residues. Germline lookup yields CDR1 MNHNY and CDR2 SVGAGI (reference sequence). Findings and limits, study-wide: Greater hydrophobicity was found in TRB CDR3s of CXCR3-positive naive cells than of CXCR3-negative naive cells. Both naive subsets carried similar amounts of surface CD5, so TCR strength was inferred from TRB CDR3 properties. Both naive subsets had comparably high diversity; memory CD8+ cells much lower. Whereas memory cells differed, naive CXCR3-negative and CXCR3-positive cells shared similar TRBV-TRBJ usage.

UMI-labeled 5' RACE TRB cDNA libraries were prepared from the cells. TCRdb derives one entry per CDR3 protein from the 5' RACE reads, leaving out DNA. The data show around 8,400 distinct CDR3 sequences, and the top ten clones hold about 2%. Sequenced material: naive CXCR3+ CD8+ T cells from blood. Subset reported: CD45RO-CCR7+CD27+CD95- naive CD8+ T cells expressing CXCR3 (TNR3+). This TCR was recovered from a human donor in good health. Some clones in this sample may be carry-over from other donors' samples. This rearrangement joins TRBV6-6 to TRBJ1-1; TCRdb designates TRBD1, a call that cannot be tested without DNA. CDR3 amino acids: CASSYFKGMDTEAFF.